This T cell receptor (beta chain) was profiled in a study of T-cell reconstitution after alpha-beta-depleted transplantation in children. Molecular barcoding with unique molecular identifiers was used for the TCRbeta library. TCRdb re-analysed the PCR reads in MiXCR, keeping a single row per CDR3 protein. This sample carries roughly 300,000 distinct CDR3 sequences, around a tenth of them seen once, and the ten largest clones take under 3%. This clonotype showed up just a few times. V dropped 3 bases and J dropped 5; count of bases not matched to a gene: 14. The CDR3 extends over 18 amino acids. Sequences were derived from PBMCs from the stem cell graft donor, sampled from the stem cell graft. The genes are TRBV12-3 or TRBV12-4 and TRBJ2-1; TRBD2 agrees at 9 bases. This TCR was recovered from a human donor who donated a stem cell graft to a child with acute lymphoblastic leukemia. CDR3 DNA: TGTGCCAGCAGTTTCCAGCGGGAGGATCAAAGCTCTGACAATGAGCAGTTCTTC. Translating gives CASSFQREDQSSDNEQFF.